This T cell receptor beta chain was obtained from a study of OX40 agonist ivuxolimab in advanced cancers. As for the study in general: Patients were about 83% male with ages roughly 23 to 85, mean roughly 64.

The table came from immunoSEQ multiplex PCR; TCRdb's copy has only in-frame clones and leaves some out. Altogether about 48,000 clones are present, around 84% being singletons, with the ten largest covering about 9.8%. Germline assignment: CDR1 SGHAT and CDR2 FQNNGV. The CDR3 is made up of 13 amino acids. V was pared by 6 bases and J by 1 base, with 9 bases between. The receptor was derived from an adult with an advanced solid tumor such as melanoma, head and neck, liver or kidney cancer. Sequencing used CD4+ or CD8+ T cells sorted from blood, obtained in a trial of the OX40 agonist ivuxolimab. This chain links TRBV11-2 with TRBJ1-1; D remains ambiguous. The CDR3 is CASSLTQNTEAFF. The CDR3 DNA reads TGTGCCAGCAGTCTTACACAGAACACTGAAGCTTTCTTT.